The 23 T cell receptor beta chains listed next were all sequenced from one sample in a study of T-cell reconstitution after alpha-beta-depleted transplantation in children. TCRbeta library preparation incorporated unique molecular identifiers. From the PCR reads, TCRdb called clonotypes with MiXCR, one entry per CDR3 protein. Seen here are about 240,000 distinct CDR3 sequences, 12% observed once, and the top ten hold about 2.6%. Source: PBMCs from the stem cell graft donor, taken from the stem cell graft. The source of these receptors is a human donor who donated a stem cell graft to a child with acute lymphoblastic leukemia.

The chain recombines TRBV4-3 with TRBJ2-1, with D unresolved. The CDR3 is 13 amino acids. Germline loops: CDR1 LGHNA, CDR2 YSLEER. Trimming stripped 2 bases from V and 6 bases from J, with 8 bases between. Written as DNA, the CDR3 is TGCGCCAGCAGCCAAAAAACTGGCAATGAGCAGTTCTTC. The encoded protein is CASSQKTGNEQFF.

This clonotype showed up many times. This chain uses TRBV7-6 with TRBJ1-3, with D possibly matching TRBD1 (5 bases). Trimming pared 5 bases from V and 0 bases from J, leaving 11 bases between. CDR1 and CDR2 from the germline V gene are SGHVS and FNYEAQ. The CDR3 is 15 residues long. The CDR3 DNA sequence: TGTGCCAGCAGCCCCGGGGGAGACTCTGGAAACACCATATATTTT. It codes for CASSPGGDSGNTIYF.

This clonotype has at least ten counts. This rearrangement joins TRBV5-1 to TRBJ2-7, with 10 nucleotides matching TRBD1. With 4 bases clipped from V and 1 base from J, the junction kept 5 bases outside the gene matches. The CDR3 covers 15 residues. Per germline, CDR1 SGHRS and CDR2 YFSETQ. In nucleotides, the CDR3 is TGCGCCAGCAGCGACCGGGACAGGGGTTCCTACGAGCAGTACTTC. It encodes CASSDRDRGSYEQYF.

The table lists this clonotype with many counts. Here the CDR3 reads CASSNQGNSYEQYF. CDR3 in DNA: TGTGCCAGTAGTAATCAGGGCAACTCCTACGAGCAGTACTTC. The V gene is TRBV19, the J gene TRBJ2-7; TRBD1 might be the D (5 bases). There are 14 residues in the CDR3. Germline values: CDR1 LNHDA, CDR2 SQIVND (reference sequence). V lost 4 bases to trimming and J lost 0 bases, with 10 bases between them. The full variable domain, with the rest looked up from reference TRBV19 and TRBJ2-7, is DGGITQSPKYLFRKEGQNVTLSCEQNLNHDAMYWYRQDPGQGLRLIYYSQIVNDFQKGDIAEGYSVSREKKESFPLTVTSAQKNPTAFYLCASSNQGNSYEQYFGPGTRLTVT.

This clonotype was detected only a few times. The CDR3 sequence: CSAVDPPGTEAFF. CDR3 coding DNA: TGCAGTGCCGTCGACCCCCCGGGCACTGAAGCTTTCTTT. The chain is built from TRBV20-1 and TRBJ1-1; no firm D call. CDR3 length: 13 amino acids. V dropped 6 bases and J dropped 4 bases, with 15 bases sitting between them. The germline gives CDR1 DFQATT, CDR2 SNEGSKA (reference sequence).

The table lists this clonotype with many counts. The rearrangement links TRBV20-1 to TRBJ1-2; TRBD1 aligns across 8 bases. V dropped 4 bases and J dropped 4; count of bases not matched to a gene: 8. The CDR3 totals 14 residues. Germline V gene sequence: CDR1 DFQATT, CDR2 SNEGSKA (reference sequence). The CDR3 sequence: CSAKKDRDSYGYTF. CDR3 nucleotides: TGCAGTGCTAAGAAGGACAGGGATAGCTATGGCTACACCTTC.

This clonotype came up many times. V is TRBV4-3 and J is TRBJ1-6; D not certain. The CDR3 has 14 amino acids. Per germline, CDR1 LGHNA and CDR2 YSLEER. Trimming shortened V by 0 bases and J by 7 bases, and 7 bases separated the two germline ends. CDR3 in DNA: TGCGCCAGCAGCCAAGACATCCGGAATTCACCCCTCCACTTT. Encoded protein: CASSQDIRNSPLHF.

This clonotype appeared many times. V gene TRBV29-1 combines with J gene TRBJ1-2, with TRBD1 matching 8 bases. The CDR3 contains 13 residues. V lost 6 bases to trimming and J lost 7 bases; unmatched junction nucleotides: 10. From germline, CDR1 is SQVTM and CDR2 ANQGSEA. This chain's CDR3 is CSVPGQGIGGYTF. The DNA for the CDR3 is TGCAGCGTACCCGGACAGGGAATAGGTGGCTACACCTTC.

This clonotype was seen many times. The V gene is TRBV18, the J gene TRBJ2-3; D is uncertain. CDR1 and CDR2 (germline): KGHSH, LQKENI. V lost 5 bases, J lost 3 bases, and 6 bases lay in between. CDR3 size: 12 residues. Here the CDR3 DNA reads TGTGCCAGCTCAATCCCGACAGATACGCAGTATTTT. Its translation: CASSIPTDTQYF.

The rearrangement joins TRBV6-2 or TRBV6-3 to TRBJ2-1, with 9 bases aligning to TRBD1. CDR1 and CDR2 from the germline V gene are MNHEY and SVGEGT. The V gene end was trimmed by 2 bases and the J gene end by 6 bases; junction bases not matched to a gene: 8. The CDR3 has 16 amino acids. The CDR3: CASSYPGTGLANEQFF. The CDR3 nucleotides read TGTGCCAGCAGTTACCCCGGGACAGGGTTGGCCAATGAGCAGTTCTTC.

This clonotype was counted ten times or more. This chain joins TRBV20-1 and TRBJ2-3; D call uncertain. Trimming removed 3 bases from V and 4 bases from J, with 11 bases in between. Germline CDR1 DFQATT, CDR2 SNEGSKA (reference sequence). CDR3 length: 13 amino acids. Written as DNA, the CDR3 is TGCAGTGCTAGTCCAGACATCCCAGATACGCAGTATTTT. This encodes CSASPDIPDTQYF.

This clonotype was counted ten times or more. The V gene is TRBV29-1, the J gene TRBJ2-1; D unclear. V was cut by 4 bases and J by 7 bases, with 14 bases left in between. Germline CDR1 is SQVTM and CDR2 is ANQGSEA. The CDR3 is 13 residues long. The CDR3 loop is CSVGRGEKNEQFF. CDR3 DNA sequence: TGCAGCGTTGGCAGAGGAGAGAAGAATGAGCAGTTCTTC.

This clonotype has at least ten counts. The chain combines TRBV6-1 with TRBJ2-1, with 9 bases fitting TRBD2. The CDR3 has 14 residues. Unmatched junction bases numbered 1, after V lost 3 bases and J lost 4 bases. In germline, CDR1 is MNHNS, CDR2 SASEGT. CDR3 in amino acids: CASSEREGYNEQFF. The CDR3 nucleotides read TGTGCCAGCAGTGAGCGGGAGGGGTACAATGAGCAGTTCTTC.

The table lists this clonotype with many counts. The rearrangement joins TRBV5-1 to TRBJ1-2; 7 nucleotides line up with TRBD1. This CDR3 contains 13 residues. The ends lost 4 bases at V and 8 bases at J; junction bases unmatched: 8. CDR1 SGHRS and CDR2 YFSETQ come from the germline V gene. The CDR3 here is CASSRDRVEGYTF. CDR3 bases: TGCGCCAGCAGCCGAGACAGGGTGGAAGGCTACACCTTC.

In the case of this clonotype: Being one base from a much bigger clone, this may be a read error. The chain is built from TRBV7-2 and TRBJ1-2; D is uncertain. The CDR3 spans 13 residues. Looked up from germline, CDR1 is SGHTA and CDR2 is FQGNSA. The V end was cut by 4 bases, the J end by 12 bases, with 18 bases between. The CDR3 protein is CASSYLGTFLHTF. The CDR3 bases are TGTGCCAGCAGCTATTTGGGTACCTTCCTCCACACCTTC. The full variable domain, in which reference TRBV7-2 and TRBJ1-2 provide the parts outside the CDR3, is GAGVSQSPSNKVTEKGKDVELRCDPISGHTALYWYRQSLGQGLEFLIYFQGNSAPDKSGLPSDRFSAERTGGSVSTLTIQRTQQEDSAVYLCASSYLGTFLHTFGSGTRLTVV.

The gene calls are TRBV20-1 and TRBJ2-1; 8 positions match TRBD2. Germline CDR1 DFQATT, CDR2 SNEGSKA (reference sequence). V gave up 4 bases and J gave up 7 bases; unmatched junction bases: 12. The CDR3 extends over 15 amino acids. The CDR3 coding sequence is TGCAGTGCTAAAAAGGCAAGCGGGAGTAGGAATGAGCAGTTCTTC. It encodes CSAKKASGSRNEQFF.

In its sample, this clonotype was seen many times. This CDR3 is CASSQGAGDTGELFF. The CDR3 coding sequence is TGTGCCAGCAGCCAAGGAGCCGGGGACACCGGGGAGCTGTTTTTT. The chain carries TRBV4-2 and TRBJ2-2; the D gene is possibly TRBD2 (5 bases). The CDR3 spans 15 residues. CDR1 LGHNA and CDR2 YNFKEQ come from the germline V gene. With 1 base removed from V and 3 bases from J, the gap between germline ends came to 9 bases.

This clonotype was seen repeatedly, ten times or more. J is TRBJ2-7 and V is TRBV6-5, with TRBD2 matching over 8 bases. In germline, CDR1 is MNHEY, CDR2 SVGAGI. J gave up 3 bases and V 0 bases, and 4 bases lay outside the gene matches. There are 15 residues in the CDR3. The CDR3 DNA follows: TGTGCCAGCAGTTACTCTGGAGGGACTAGCTACGAGCAGTACTTC. This encodes CASSYSGGTSYEQYF.

V gene TRBV20-1 combines with J gene TRBJ2-5; 9 bases are shared with TRBD2. The V gene's germline CDR1 is DFQATT and CDR2 SNEGSKA (reference sequence). Unmatched junction bases numbered 15, after V lost 2 bases and J lost 2 bases. The CDR3 runs 18 residues. The CDR3 here is CSARLVGWLAGRQETQYF. CDR3 bases: TGCAGTGCTAGACTGGTGGGCTGGCTAGCGGGGAGGCAAGAGACCCAGTACTTC.

This clonotype was counted at least ten times. This chain uses TRBV7-2 with TRBJ2-3, with 9 nucleotides matching TRBD2. This CDR3 is 14 amino acids long. Germline CDR1 SGHTA, CDR2 FQGNSA. J gave up 4 bases and V 6 bases, and 5 bases lay outside the gene matches. In DNA form, the CDR3 reads TGTGCCAGCAGTCGCGGGGGGGCCTCAGATACGCAGTATTTT. Translation gives CASSRGGASDTQYF.

This clonotype was found many times. The chain links TRBV4-1 to TRBJ2-1; D gene uncertain. Germline V lookup: CDR1 MGHRA, CDR2 YSYEKL. This CDR3 spans 12 amino acids. V was pared by 0 bases and J by 7 bases, with 4 bases between. CDR3 loop: CASSQDRNEQFF. The CDR3 DNA follows: TGCGCCAGCAGCCAAGATCGGAATGAGCAGTTCTTC.

This clonotype was detected many times. The V and J genes are TRBV7-9 and TRBJ2-7; tentatively, D is TRBD2 (7 bases). The ends were cut back, 5 bases at V and 2 bases at J, with 19 bases in the middle. The CDR3 runs 16 residues. Per germline, CDR1 SEHNR and CDR2 FQNEAQ (reference sequence). The CDR3, as DNA: TGTGCCAGCAGCCAGACCCCACAGGGAGGGCCCTACGAGCAGTACTTC. This sequence encodes CASSQTPQGGPYEQYF.

This clonotype occurred a few times. The chain combines TRBV6-1 with TRBJ2-7, with 9 bases lining up with TRBD1. V lost 4 bases, J lost 3 bases, and 4 bases stayed unmatched. Germline V lookup: CDR1 MNHNS, CDR2 SASEGT. The CDR3 has 14 residues. CDR3 residues: CASSGDRARYEQYF. In DNA, the CDR3 is TGTGCCAGCAGTGGGGACAGGGCACGCTACGAGCAGTACTTC.